The 2 T cell receptor beta chains in this list originate from one sample, sequenced in a study of neurological immune-mediated disorders. In TCRdb, the 5' RACE reads were re-called with MiXCR into one record per CDR3 protein. The sample holds 46,000 or so distinct CDR3 sequences; around a tenth are singletons and the top ten take roughly 20%. Sequencing was performed on PBMCs. Receptor source: a woman aged 35 to 49 with HTLV-1-associated myelopathy (HAM/TSP).

This clonotype was detected many times. V and J are TRBV20-1 and TRBJ2-7; the match to TRBD1 covers 9 bases. The CDR3 is made up of 14 amino acids. Trimming at V came to 5 bases and at J to 6 bases, leaving 11 bases not matched to a gene. Germline CDR1 reads DFQATT; CDR2 reads SNEGSKA (reference sequence). The CDR3 region is CSAPPGQGRSEQYF. The CDR3 nucleotides are TGCAGTGCTCCACCGGGACAGGGTCGATCCGAGCAGTACTTC.

This chain links TRBV4-1 with TRBJ1-2, with a tentative D call TRBD1 (6 bases). Germline V CDR1 and CDR2: MGHRA, YSYEKL. V lost 3 bases, J lost 6 bases, and 17 bases lay in between. The CDR3 runs 15 residues. The CDR3 bases are TGCGCCAGCAGCCAGCCGACGGGGACAAAGGATGGCTACACCTTC. This codes for CASSQPTGTKDGYTF.